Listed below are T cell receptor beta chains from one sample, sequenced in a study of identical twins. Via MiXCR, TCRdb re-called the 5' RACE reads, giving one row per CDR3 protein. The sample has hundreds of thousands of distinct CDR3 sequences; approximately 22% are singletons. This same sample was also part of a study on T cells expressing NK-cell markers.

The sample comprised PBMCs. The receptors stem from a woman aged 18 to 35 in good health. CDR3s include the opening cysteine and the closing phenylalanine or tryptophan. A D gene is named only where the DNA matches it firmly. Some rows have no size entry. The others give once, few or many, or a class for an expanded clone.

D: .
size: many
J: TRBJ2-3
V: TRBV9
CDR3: CASSGRTERTDTQYF
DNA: TGTGCCAGCAGCGGCCGGACAGAACGCACAGATACGCAGTATTTT

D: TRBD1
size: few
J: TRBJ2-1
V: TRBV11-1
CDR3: CASSPLLYRQGRSDEQFF
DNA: TGTGCCAGCAGCCCCCTCCTCTACAGACAGGGGAGATCCGATGAGCAGTTCTTC

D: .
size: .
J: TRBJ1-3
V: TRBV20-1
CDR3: CSARDPGGGGNTIYF
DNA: TGCAGTGCTAGAGATCCCGGCGGAGGCGGAAACACCATATATTTT

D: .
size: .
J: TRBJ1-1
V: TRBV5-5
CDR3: CASSMTVLNTEAFF
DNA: TGTGCCAGCAGCATGACAGTCTTGAACACTGAAGCTTTCTTT

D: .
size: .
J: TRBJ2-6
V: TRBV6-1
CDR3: CASSEGVGANVLTF
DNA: TGTGCCAGCAGTGAAGGGGTAGGGGCCAACGTCCTGACTTTC

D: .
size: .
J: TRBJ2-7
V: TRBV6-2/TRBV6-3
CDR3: CASSNHEQYF
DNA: TGTGCCAGCAGCAACCACGAGCAGTACTTC

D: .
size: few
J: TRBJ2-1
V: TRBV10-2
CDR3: CASRKGRSYNEQFF
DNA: TGCGCCAGCAGAAAAGGGCGGTCCTACAATGAGCAGTTCTTC

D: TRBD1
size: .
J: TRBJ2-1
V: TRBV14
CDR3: CASSQDWGQGVEAEQFF
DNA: TGTGCCAGCAGCCAAGATTGGGGACAGGGGGTTGAGGCTGAGCAGTTCTTC

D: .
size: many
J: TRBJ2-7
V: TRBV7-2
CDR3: CASSPGSYFTYEQYF
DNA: TGTGCCAGCAGCCCCGGGTCCTACTTCACCTACGAGCAGTACTTC

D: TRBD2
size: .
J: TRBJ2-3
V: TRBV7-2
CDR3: CASSGTSGAGDTQYF
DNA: TGTGCCAGCAGCGGGACTAGCGGGGCGGGAGATACGCAGTATTTT

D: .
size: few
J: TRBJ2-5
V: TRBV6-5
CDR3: CASSYDSGTQYF
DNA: TGTGCCAGCAGCTACGACTCCGGGACCCAGTACTTC

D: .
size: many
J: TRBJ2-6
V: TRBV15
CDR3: CATSRNTGFGANVLTF
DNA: TGTGCCACCAGCAGAAATACAGGGTTCGGGGCCAACGTCCTGACTTTC

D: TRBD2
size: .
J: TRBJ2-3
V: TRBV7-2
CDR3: CASSLVSGGYTDTQYF
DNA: TGTGCCAGCAGCTTAGTGAGCGGGGGATACACAGATACGCAGTATTTT

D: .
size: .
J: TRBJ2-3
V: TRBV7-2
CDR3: CASSMRRGADTQYF
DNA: TGTGCCAGCAGCATGAGACGAGGAGCAGATACGCAGTATTTT

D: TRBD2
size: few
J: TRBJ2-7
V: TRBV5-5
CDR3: CASSLGGGTIAYEQYF
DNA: TGTGCCAGCAGCTTGGGAGGTGGGACTATCGCCTACGAGCAGTACTTC

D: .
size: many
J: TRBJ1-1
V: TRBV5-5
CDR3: CASSLGGIGTEAFF
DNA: TGTGCCAGCAGCTTGGGTGGGATTGGGACTGAAGCTTTCTTT

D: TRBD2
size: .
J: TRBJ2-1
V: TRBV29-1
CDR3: CSVEEASGGADEQFF
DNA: TGCAGCGTTGAAGAAGCCAGCGGGGGGGCGGATGAGCAGTTCTTC

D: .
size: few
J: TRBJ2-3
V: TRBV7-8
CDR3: CASSFTVASYRTDTQYF
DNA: TGTGCCAGCAGCTTTACGGTAGCGTCATACCGGACAGATACGCAGTATTTT

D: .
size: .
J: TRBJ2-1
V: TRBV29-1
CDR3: CSVVQGHEQFF
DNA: TGCAGCGTTGTACAGGGCCATGAGCAGTTCTTC

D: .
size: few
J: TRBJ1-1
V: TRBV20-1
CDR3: CSARVSTGANTEAFF
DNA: TGCAGTGCTAGAGTCTCGACCGGGGCGAACACTGAAGCTTTCTTT

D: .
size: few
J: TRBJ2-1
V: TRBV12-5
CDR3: CASGPRQGDRDNEQFF
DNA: TGTGCTAGTGGCCCGCGGCAGGGCGATCGGGACAATGAGCAGTTCTTC

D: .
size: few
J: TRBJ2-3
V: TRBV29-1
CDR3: CSVTVYLTDTQYF
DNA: TGCAGCGTGACCGTGTATCTCACAGATACGCAGTATTTT

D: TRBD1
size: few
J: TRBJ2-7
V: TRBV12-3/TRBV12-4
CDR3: CASSPRDRGDYEQYF
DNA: TGTGCCAGCAGTCCACGGGACAGGGGCGACTACGAGCAGTACTTC

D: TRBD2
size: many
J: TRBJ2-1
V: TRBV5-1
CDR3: CASSLVITLADYNEQFF
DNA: TGCGCCAGCAGCTTGGTAATAACGCTAGCGGATTACAATGAGCAGTTCTTC

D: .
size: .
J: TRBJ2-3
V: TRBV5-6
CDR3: CASSREPRQADTQYF
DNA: TGTGCCAGCAGCCGGGAGCCGAGACAAGCAGATACGCAGTATTTT

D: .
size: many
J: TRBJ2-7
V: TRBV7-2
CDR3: CASSLLYEQYF
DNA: TGTGCCAGCAGCTTACTCTACGAGCAGTACTTC

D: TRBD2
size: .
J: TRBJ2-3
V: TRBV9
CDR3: CASSVGRGGSDTQYF
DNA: TGTGCCAGCAGCGTAGGAAGGGGAGGGTCAGATACGCAGTATTTT

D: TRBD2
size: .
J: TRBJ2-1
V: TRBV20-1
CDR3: CSARGIYTSGETRNEQFF
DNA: TGCAGTGCTCGTGGAATTTACACTAGCGGGGAGACAAGGAATGAGCAGTTCTTC

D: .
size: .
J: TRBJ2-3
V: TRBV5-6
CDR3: CASGFPLLGGGTQYF
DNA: TGTGCCAGCGGCTTTCCTCTACTTGGGGGCGGTACGCAGTATTTT